The 14 T cell receptor beta chains reported below all come from one sample, sequenced in a study of control samples from healthy donors and cancer patients (dated by TCRdb to 2020 to 2022). Library generation was performed with the immunoSEQ multiplex PCR assay. TCRdb limited this immuneACCESS table to in-frame rearrangements with V and J called. A share of clones is missing; checked studies link under half to unresolved V genes, and the rest is unexplained. This sample gives approximately 70,000 clones in total; approximately 90% of them show up just once. The ten largest clones take up 0.95% to 1.5% of the sample. Material for sequencing was PBMCs. Receptors were obtained from a woman in her forties or fifties with colorectal cancer.

This clone was seen just once. The rearrangement uses TRBV9 and TRBJ2-5; the D is unclear. Germline V CDR1 and CDR2: SGDLS, YYNGEE. The V end lost 0 bases, the J end lost 2 bases, and 11 bases lay between the germline ends. The CDR3 is 15 amino acids. The CDR3 DNA reads as TGTGCCAGCAGCGTAGACACTGGCGTTCAAGAGACCCAGTACTTC. Amino acid sequence: CASSVDTGVQETQYF.

The rearrangement joins TRBV2 to TRBJ2-7; 7 nucleotides align to TRBD1. The CDR3 length is 18 residues. V was pared by 2 bases and J by 2 bases, with 15 bases of the junction left unmatched. Germline assignment: CDR1 SNHLY and CDR2 FYNNEI. CDR3 sequence (DNA): TGTGCCAGCAGTGAACCGGTTCGGGGAAGACAGGGCACCTACGAGCAGTACTTC. Translation gives CASSEPVRGRQGTYEQYF.

The chain joins TRBV5-1 to TRBJ2-1; 10 bases match TRBD2. Germline loops: CDR1 SGHRS, CDR2 YFSETQ. The V gene end was trimmed by 3 bases and the J gene end by 8 bases; junction bases not matched to a gene: 14. CDR3 size: 17 residues. The CDR3 here is CASSSASGRVGDDEQFF. The CDR3 nucleotides read TGCGCCAGCAGCTCTGCTAGCGGGAGAGTAGGGGATGATGAGCAGTTCTTC. Drawing the rest from reference TRBV5-1 and TRBJ2-1, the complete variable domain is KAGVTQTPRYLIKTRGQQVTLSCSPISGHRSVSWYQQTPGQGLQFLFEYFSETQRNKGNFPGRFSGRQFSNSRSEMNVSTLELGDSALYLCASSSASGRVGDDEQFFGPGTRLTVL.

The chain has TRBV12-3 or TRBV12-4 and TRBJ1-2; 8 bases are shared with TRBD1. This CDR3 spans 13 amino acids. V shed 6 bases and J 8 bases; nucleotides not matched to a gene: 8. CDR3 region: CASRGTGNMGYTF. Written as DNA, the CDR3 is TGTGCCAGCAGGGGGACAGGAAATATGGGCTACACCTTC.

The count of this clone is one. The chain employs TRBV2 and TRBJ2-2; D may match TRBD1 or TRBD2 (5 bases each). The CDR3 runs 15 residues. V lost 4 bases to trimming and J lost 0 bases, with 9 bases between them. Germline-derived CDR1 and CDR2 are SNHLY and FYNNEI. This CDR3 reads CASSAGPANTGELFF. For the CDR3, the DNA is TGTGCCAGCAGTGCGGGACCCGCGAACACCGGGGAGCTGTTTTTT.

The chain joins TRBV3-1 (or the pseudogene TRBV3-2) to TRBJ1-1, with D maybe TRBD1 (5 bases). Germline CDR1 and CDR2: LGHDT and YNNKEL (reference sequence). The germline V and J ends were trimmed by 5 bases and 4 bases, with 11 bases remaining between them. The CDR3 runs to 13 residues. In DNA form, the CDR3 reads TGTGCCAGCAGCGGGGACTATGCCACTGAAGCTTTCTTT. Translating it yields CASSGDYATEAFF.

The chain carries TRBV5-1 and TRBJ2-7; the D gene is possibly TRBD1 (6 bases). Germline CDR1 reads SGHRS; CDR2 reads YFSETQ. The CDR3 contains 14 residues. The V and J ends lost 1 base and 3 bases respectively, with 11 bases between them. The CDR3 is CASSLRQGNYEQYF. DNA for the CDR3: TGCGCCAGCAGCTTGCGCCAGGGGAACTACGAGCAGTACTTC.

The chain is built from TRBV5-1 and TRBJ2-7; perhaps TRBD2 as D (5 bases). Trimming left V 4 bases short and J 4 bases short, with 15 bases between. Germline CDR1 reads SGHRS; CDR2 reads YFSETQ. The CDR3 totals 14 residues. The CDR3 spells CASSPERWGYEQYF. The CDR3 DNA reads TGCGCCAGCAGCCCCGAGCGGTGGGGTTACGAGCAGTACTTC.

This chain links TRBV11-2 with TRBJ1-1, with a weak D call TRBD1 (6 bases). CDR1 and CDR2 (germline): SGHAT, FQNNGV. Trimming left V 1 base short and J 5 bases short, with 11 bases between. The CDR3 runs 14 residues. The CDR3 DNA follows: TGTGCCAGCAGCTTAGTGGCAGGGGAAACTGAAGCTTTCTTT. Protein: CASSLVAGETEAFF.

This sequence joins TRBV19 and TRBJ2-7; 7 bases agree with TRBD2. Losses at the gene ends were 1 base for V and 3 bases for J; bases not matched to a gene: 0. CDR1 is LNHDA and CDR2 is SQIVND in the germline V gene (reference sequence). The CDR3 runs to 13 residues. The CDR3 here is CASSIGGSYEQYF. CDR3 coding DNA: TGTGCCAGTAGTATAGGCGGGAGCTACGAGCAGTACTTC.

The chain uses TRBV14 and TRBJ1-2, with D unclear. Looked up from germline, CDR1 is SGHDN and CDR2 is FVKESK. V was clipped by 4 bases and J by 2 bases, with 14 bases between them. The CDR3 consists of 15 residues. This CDR3 is CASSPSGGMNYGYTF. CDR3 sequence (DNA): TGTGCCAGCAGCCCCTCAGGAGGGATGAACTATGGCTACACCTTC.

A few counts support this clone. CDR3: CAGGREGGGYTF. CDR3 bases: TGTGCCGGGGGCCGGGAGGGCGGCGGCTACACCTTC. The rearrangement joins TRBV11-2 to TRBJ1-2; TRBD1 is a possible D gene (6 bases). CDR1 and CDR2 from the germline V gene are SGHAT and FQNNGV. This CDR3 has 12 amino acids. V was trimmed by 11 bases and J by 8 bases, leaving 18 bases between them.

The chain employs TRBV5-1 and TRBJ1-2; 7 bases agree with TRBD1. The J segment lost 2 bases and the V segment lost 1 base, leaving 2 bases of the junction unmatched. The CDR3 sequence is 14 residues long. Per the germline V gene, CDR1 is SGHRS and CDR2 is YFSETQ. The CDR3 DNA reads TGCGCCAGCAGCTTGACAGGGGACAACTATGGCTACACCTTC. Its translation is CASSLTGDNYGYTF.

For the CDR3, the DNA is TGTGCCAGCAGCTTAACCCTCGGGGGTAACTACGAGCAGTACTTC. It is translated as CASSLTLGGNYEQYF. The V and J genes are TRBV7-8 and TRBJ2-7; possibly TRBD2 for D (6 bases). The CDR3 is made up of 15 amino acids. The V and J ends lost 2 bases and 3 bases respectively, with 14 bases between them. The germline V gene encodes CDR1 SGHVS and CDR2 FQNEAQ.